The 9 T cell receptor beta chains below were found in one sample sequenced in a study of CD8 T cells in Susac syndrome. Random hexamers were used to reverse transcribe the RNA input (about 0.5 to 1 ug). TCRdb processed the immunoSEQ multiplex PCR reads anew with MiXCR; each CDR3 protein has one entry. The sample lists some 120,000 distinct CDR3 sequences; about 95% were seen once. The sequenced sample was CD4+ T cells from PBMCs. The receptor source for this set is a human donor with multiple sclerosis.

The rearrangement joins TRBV6-2 or TRBV6-3 to TRBJ2-7; a weak D match, TRBD2 (6 bases). V was clipped by 7 bases and J by 5 bases, with 18 bases between them. CDR1 is MNHEY and CDR2 is SVGEGT in the germline V gene. There are 14 residues in the CDR3. DNA of the CDR3: TGTGCCAGCAAAAGGTTTGGAGGGTTAGACGAGCAGTACTTC. It encodes CASKRFGGLDEQYF.

V gene TRBV6-2 or TRBV6-3 combines with J gene TRBJ1-2; TRBD1 agrees at 9 bases. CDR1 is MNHEY and CDR2 is SVGEGT in the germline V gene. The CDR3 runs to 14 residues. The J segment lost 8 bases and the V segment lost 4 bases, leaving 8 bases of the junction unmatched. CDR3 residues: CASSLPGTGRGYTF. The CDR3 DNA reads TGTGCCAGCAGTTTACCCGGGACAGGGAGAGGCTACACCTTC.

The V and J genes are TRBV10-3 and TRBJ1-2, with TRBD1 as a possible D gene (5 bases). Germline V gene sequence: CDR1 ENHRY, CDR2 SYGVKD. The CDR3 length is 13 residues. Trimming took off 4 bases at V and 2 bases at J, with 8 bases between the two ends. For the CDR3, the DNA is TGTGCCATCAGTGGACAGTCGAACTATGGCTACACCTTC. Translated, it gives CAISGQSNYGYTF.

V is TRBV29-1 and J is TRBJ1-2; weak D call: TRBD1 (6 bases). Trimming left V 3 bases short and J 10 bases short, with 18 bases between. The CDR3 sequence is 13 residues long. In germline, CDR1 is SQVTM, CDR2 ANQGSEA. The CDR3 region is CSVEFGEGEDYTF. DNA of the CDR3: TGCAGCGTTGAGTTCGGAGAGGGGGAAGACTACACCTTC.

The chain links TRBV7-9 to TRBJ2-7; D is perhaps TRBD2 (6 bases). The CDR3 is made up of 14 amino acids. The germline V gene encodes CDR1 SEHNR and CDR2 FQNEAQ (reference sequence). Trimming took off 5 bases at V and 3 bases at J, with 14 bases between the two ends. The CDR3 sequence: CASSEGGFVYEQYF. Written as DNA, the CDR3 is TGTGCCAGCAGCGAAGGAGGGTTTGTCTACGAGCAGTACTTC.

The rearrangement uses TRBV19 and TRBJ2-4; D remains unclear. This CDR3 is built from 15 residues. Trimming left V 6 bases short and J 3 bases short, with 15 bases between. Germline V gives CDR1 LNHDA, CDR2 SQIVND (reference sequence). The CDR3 nucleotides read TGTGCCAGTAGCCCGAGTAGGGTGGACAAAAACATTCAGTACTTC. The encoded protein is CASSPSRVDKNIQYF.

The chain is built from TRBV6-5 and TRBJ1-4; a weak D match, TRBD1 (6 bases). Germline CDR1 MNHEY, CDR2 SVGAGI. Trimming removed 5 bases from V and 8 bases from J, with 12 bases in between. The CDR3 totals 13 residues. The DNA for the CDR3 is TGTGCCAGCAGTGGGTGGGGGCCGGAAAAACTGTTTTTT. Translation: CASSGWGPEKLFF.

V gene TRBV29-1 combines with J gene TRBJ1-1; D not certain. CDR1 and CDR2 from the germline V gene are SQVTM and ANQGSEA. The V end lost 4 bases, the J end lost 0 bases, and 9 bases lay between the germline ends. The CDR3 covers 13 residues. CDR3: CSVVPSMNTEAFF. CDR3 in DNA: TGCAGCGTTGTTCCCAGCATGAACACTGAAGCTTTCTTT.

The rearrangement uses TRBV30 and TRBJ2-5; 12 nucleotides agree with TRBD2. This CDR3 contains 16 residues. Germline V gives CDR1 GTSNPN, CDR2 SVGIG (reference sequence). V shed 4 bases, J shed 4 bases, and the junction held 10 bases outside the gene matches. This chain's CDR3 is CAWTDPSGGVRETQYF. The DNA for the CDR3 is TGTGCCTGGACCGACCCTAGCGGGGGGGTCCGAGAGACCCAGTACTTC.